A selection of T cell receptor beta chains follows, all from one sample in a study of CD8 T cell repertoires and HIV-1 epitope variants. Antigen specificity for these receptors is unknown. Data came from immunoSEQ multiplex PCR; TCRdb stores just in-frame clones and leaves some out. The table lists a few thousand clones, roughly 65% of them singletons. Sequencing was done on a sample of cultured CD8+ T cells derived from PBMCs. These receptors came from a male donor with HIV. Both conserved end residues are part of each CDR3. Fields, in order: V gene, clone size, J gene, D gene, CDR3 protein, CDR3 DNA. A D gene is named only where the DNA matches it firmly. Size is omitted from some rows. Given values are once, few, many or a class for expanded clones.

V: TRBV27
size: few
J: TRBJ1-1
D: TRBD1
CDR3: CASWTGITEAFF
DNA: TGTGCCAGCTGGACAGGGATCACTGAAGCTTTCTTT

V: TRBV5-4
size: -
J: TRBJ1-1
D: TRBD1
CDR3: CASSLGRGDRVTEAFF
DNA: TGTGCCAGCAGCTTGGGTCGGGGGGACAGGGTCACTGAAGCTTTCTTT

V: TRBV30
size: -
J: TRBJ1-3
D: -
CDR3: CAWSVDSSSGNTIYF
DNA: TGTGCCTGGAGTGTAGACTCCAGCTCTGGAAACACCATATATTTT

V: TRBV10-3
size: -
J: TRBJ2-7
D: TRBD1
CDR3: CAISVGGQGGEQYF
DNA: TGTGCCATCAGTGTGGGAGGACAGGGGGGCGAGCAGTACTTC

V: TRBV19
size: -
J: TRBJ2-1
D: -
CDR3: CASSIGWGVAYNEQFF
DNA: TGTGCCAGTAGTATAGGATGGGGGGTCGCCTACAATGAGCAGTTCTTC

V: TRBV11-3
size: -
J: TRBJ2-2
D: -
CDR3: CASSLFTGVDTGELFF
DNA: TGTGCCAGCAGCTTATTTACGGGAGTTGACACCGGGGAGCTGTTTTTT

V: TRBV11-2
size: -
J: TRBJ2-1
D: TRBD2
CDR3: CASSLAGTSGSYNEQFF
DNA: TGTGCCAGCAGCTTAGCCGGGACTAGCGGTTCCTACAATGAGCAGTTCTTC

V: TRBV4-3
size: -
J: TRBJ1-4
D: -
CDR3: CASSLDSDGATNEKLFF
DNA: TGCGCCAGCAGCCTGGATTCGGACGGTGCAACTAATGAAAAACTGTTTTTT

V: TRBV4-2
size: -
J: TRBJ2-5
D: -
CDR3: CASSPQDDQETQYF
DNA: TGTGCCAGCAGCCCTCAGGACGACCAAGAGACCCAGTACTTC

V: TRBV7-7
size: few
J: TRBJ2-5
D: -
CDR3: CASSQGGAVQETQYF
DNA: TGTGCCAGCAGCCAGGGGGGGGCTGTACAAGAGACCCAGTACTTC

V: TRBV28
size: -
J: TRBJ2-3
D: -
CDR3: CASSAARFTDTQYF
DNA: TGTGCCAGCAGTGCCGCCAGGTTCACAGATACGCAGTATTTT

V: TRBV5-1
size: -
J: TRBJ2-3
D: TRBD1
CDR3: CASSHSLGQGAKDTQYF
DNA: TGCGCCAGCAGCCACTCCTTAGGACAGGGGGCTAAAGATACGCAGTATTTT

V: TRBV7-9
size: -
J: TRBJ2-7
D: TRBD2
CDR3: CASTSGGPHEQYF
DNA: TGTGCCAGCACCTCGGGAGGGCCCCACGAGCAGTACTTC

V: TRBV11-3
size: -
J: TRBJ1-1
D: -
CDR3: CASSLGGENEAFF
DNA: TGTGCCAGCAGCTTAGGCGGGGAGAATGAAGCTTTCTTT

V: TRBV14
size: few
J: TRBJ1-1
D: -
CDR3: CASSQEAGSIEAFF
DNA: TGTGCCAGCAGCCAAGAGGCAGGGAGCATTGAAGCTTTCTTT

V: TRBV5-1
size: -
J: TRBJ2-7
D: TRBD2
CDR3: CASSWTSGGVYEQYF
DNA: TGCGCCAGCAGTTGGACTAGCGGGGGGGTGTACGAGCAGTACTTC

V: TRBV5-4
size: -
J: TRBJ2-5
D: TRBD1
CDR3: CASSFRQGQETQYF
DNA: TGTGCCAGCAGCTTTCGACAGGGCCAAGAGACCCAGTACTTC

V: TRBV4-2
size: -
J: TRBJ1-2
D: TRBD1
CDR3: CASSWQETGLGYTF
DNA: TGTGCCAGCAGCTGGCAGGAGACAGGGCTCGGCTACACCTTC

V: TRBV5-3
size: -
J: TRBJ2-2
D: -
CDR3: CASSLVDTGELFF
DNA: TGTGCCAGCAGCTTGGTCGACACCGGGGAGCTGTTTTTT

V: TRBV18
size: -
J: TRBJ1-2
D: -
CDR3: CASSRDPGHILGYTF
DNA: TGTGCCAGCTCGAGAGACCCGGGACACATTCTTGGCTACACCTTC

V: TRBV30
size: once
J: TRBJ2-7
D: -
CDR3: CAWRDGYEQYF
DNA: TGTGCCTGGAGGGACGGGTACGAGCAGTACTTC

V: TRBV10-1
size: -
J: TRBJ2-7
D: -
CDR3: CASSDFGEQYF
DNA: TGCGCCAGCAGTGATTTCGGAGAGCAGTACTTC